This entry lists 27 T cell receptor beta chains sequenced from one sample in a study of T cells in Graves' hyperthyroidism and ophthalmopathy. Amplification of TCR beta CDR3 regions was performed using RNA transcripts as template. First-round RT-PCR targeting the TCR CDR3 was performed with the HTBI primer set. TCRdb recomputed calls from the multiplex PCR reads with MiXCR, one row per CDR3 protein. The repertoire holds about 550,000 distinct CDR3 sequences, with less than 25% as singletons. Material: blood. These receptors were obtained from a young man with Graves' hyperthyroidism.

The chain combines TRBV6-2 or TRBV6-3 with TRBJ1-1; D remains unclear. Germline-derived CDR1 and CDR2 are MNHEY and SVGEGT. The CDR3 covers 14 residues. With 3 bases removed from V and 3 bases from J, the gap between germline ends came to 11 bases. In nucleotides, the CDR3 is TGTGCCAGCAGTTATGGCGACCGGGACACTGAAGCTTTCTTT. This codes for CASSYGDRDTEAFF.

The CDR3 spells CASSLKGGLGYTF. The CDR3 nucleotides read TGTGCCAGCAGCTTAAAAGGGGGCCTTGGCTACACCTTC. V gene TRBV7-9 combines with J gene TRBJ1-2; 7 bases are a match to TRBD1. CDR1 SEHNR and CDR2 FQNEAQ come from the germline V gene (reference sequence). There are 13 residues in the CDR3. Unmatched junction bases numbered 4, after V lost 2 bases and J lost 7 bases.

Many counts were recorded for this clonotype. This sequence joins TRBV27 and TRBJ1-6; TRBD1 might be the D (6 bases). Trimming removed 6 bases at V and 7 bases at J, with 19 bases between. The CDR3 contains 16 residues. Looked up from germline, CDR1 is MNHEY and CDR2 is SMNVEV (reference sequence). The DNA for the CDR3 is TGTGCCAGCAGCTTAACCGGACTCACAGGGAATTCACCCCTCCACTTT. This encodes CASSLTGLTGNSPLHF.

V usage is TRBV20-1 and J usage is TRBJ1-5; D ambiguous. This CDR3 contains 16 residues. Germline CDR1 and CDR2: DFQATT and SNEGSKA (reference sequence). The germline V and J ends were trimmed by 0 bases and 0 bases, with 12 bases remaining between them. CDR3 sequence (DNA): TGCAGTGCTAGAGATACATCCCCCAATAGCAATCAGCCCCAGCATTTT. Encoded protein: CSARDTSPNSNQPQHF.

To note about this clonotype: A much larger clone is a single base away; this may be a read error. The genes are TRBV30 and TRBJ2-7; D unclear. The germline gives CDR1 GTSNPN, CDR2 SVGIG (reference sequence). Trimming stripped 5 bases from V and 8 bases from J, with 10 bases between. The CDR3 extends over 10 amino acids. In DNA, the CDR3 is TGTGCCTGGTGTAACATTAAGCAGTACTTC. It specifies CAWCNIKQYF.

V usage is TRBV7-2 and J usage is TRBJ2-2, with 7 bases lining up with TRBD1. V gave up 3 bases and J gave up 7 bases; unmatched junction bases: 5. The germline V gene encodes CDR1 SGHTA and CDR2 FQGNSA. The CDR3 loop spans 14 amino acids. In DNA, the CDR3 is TGTGCCAGCAGCTTTAACAGGGGTAACGGGGAGCTGTTTTTT. Translation gives CASSFNRGNGELFF.

This clonotype occurred many times. The chain joins TRBV12-3 or TRBV12-4 to TRBJ2-7; no definite D call. The CDR3 spans 15 residues. V was trimmed by 3 bases and J by 1 base, leaving 13 bases between them. The CDR3 bases are TGTGCCAGCAGTTTTCGAGGCCCTATGTCCTACGAGCAGTACTTC. It translates to CASSFRGPMSYEQYF.

This clonotype occurred many times. The rearrangement uses TRBV6-5 and TRBJ1-2; D might be TRBD1 (5 bases). Trimming took off 8 bases at V and 2 bases at J, with 9 bases between the two ends. Germline CDR1 reads MNHEY; CDR2 reads SVGAGI. The CDR3 loop spans 12 amino acids. The DNA of the CDR3 is TGTGCCAGCCAGCGGGGGAACTATGGCTACACCTTC. Translating gives CASQRGNYGYTF.

This clonotype was counted at least ten times. The genes are TRBV10-3 and TRBJ2-5, with 7 bases identical to TRBD1. Germline lookup yields CDR1 ENHRY and CDR2 SYGVKD. The CDR3 contains 15 residues. J gave up 0 bases and V 7 bases, and 8 bases lay outside the gene matches. The DNA for the CDR3 is TGTGCCATCACCGACCGGGACAGAAACCAAGAGACCCAGTACTTC. Protein sequence: CAITDRDRNQETQYF.

This clonotype was found a few times. The rearrangement links TRBV20-1 to TRBJ1-1; D not certain. V dropped 4 bases and J dropped 2 bases, with 8 bases sitting between them. Germline V lookup: CDR1 DFQATT, CDR2 SNEGSKA (reference sequence). The CDR3 loop spans 12 amino acids. For the CDR3, the DNA is TGCAGTGCTAACAGACTTAACACTGAAGCTTTCTTT. Protein product: CSANRLNTEAFF.

This sequence joins TRBV27 and TRBJ1-2; a possible D gene is TRBD1 (6 bases). The V and J ends lost 6 bases and 8 bases respectively, with 10 bases between them. CDR3 length equals 11 residues. Germline CDR1 MNHEY, CDR2 SMNVEV (reference sequence). The CDR3 DNA sequence: TGTGCCAGCAGCACAGGGTCCGGCTACACCTTC. Its translation is CASSTGSGYTF.

The chain recombines TRBV6-2 or TRBV6-3 with TRBJ1-1, with D unclear. The V gene lost 6 bases and the J gene lost 0 bases, with 11 bases spanning the gap. CDR1 is MNHEY and CDR2 is SVGEGT in the germline V gene. The CDR3 is made up of 14 amino acids. The CDR3 is CASRTLRMNTEAFF. CDR3 DNA sequence: TGTGCCAGCAGAACCTTGAGGATGAACACTGAAGCTTTCTTT.

The chain uses TRBV4-1 and TRBJ2-5, with TRBD2 matching 7 bases. The CDR3 length is 18 residues. Germline lookup yields CDR1 MGHRA and CDR2 YSYEKL. V lost 2 bases to trimming and J lost 2 bases; unmatched junction nucleotides: 14. For the CDR3, the DNA is TGCGCCAGCAGCCAAACGGGACTAACCCCTTTAAGGCAAGAGACCCAGTACTTC. Translated, it gives CASSQTGLTPLRQETQYF.

This clonotype was found many times. The chain recombines TRBV6-1 with TRBJ2-2; D perhaps matches TRBD2 (7 bases). Trimming left V 6 bases short and J 6 bases short, with 20 bases between. Germline V lookup: CDR1 MNHNS, CDR2 SASEGT. This CDR3 is built from 16 residues. The CDR3 is CASSSIGGGAAGELFF. Written as DNA, the CDR3 is TGTGCCAGCAGCTCCATAGGAGGGGGGGCAGCCGGGGAGCTGTTTTTT.

At least ten counts were recorded for this clonotype. The rearrangement links TRBV6-1 to TRBJ1-1, with D possibly TRBD1 on 5 matching bases. CDR3 length equals 13 residues. The germline V gene has CDR1 MNHNS and CDR2 SASEGT. With 7 bases removed from V and 4 bases from J, the gap between germline ends came to 13 bases. The CDR3 spells CASTYERGTEAFF. In nucleotides, the CDR3 is TGTGCCAGCACCTATGAGAGGGGCACTGAAGCTTTCTTT.

The chain uses TRBV6-1 and TRBJ1-2; D remains unclear. Germline CDR1 MNHNS, CDR2 SASEGT. V was pared by 4 bases and J by 6 bases, with 12 bases between. The CDR3 consists of 13 residues. This CDR3 reads CASSADPTNGYTF. For the CDR3, the DNA is TGTGCCAGCAGTGCCGACCCTACCAATGGCTACACCTTC.

The chain recombines TRBV3-1 with TRBJ2-2, with D perhaps matching TRBD2 (5 bases). V lost 0 bases to trimming and J lost 6 bases, with 14 bases between them. Germline V gene lookup returns CDR1 LGHDT and CDR2 YNNKEL (reference sequence). The CDR3 runs 16 residues. In nucleotides, the CDR3 is TGTGCCAGCAGCCAAGAAGGTGGGAGAGTAGCCGGGGAGCTGTTTTTT. As protein: CASSQEGGRVAGELFF.

The sample holds many counts of this clonotype. The V gene is TRBV5-1, the J gene TRBJ1-2; 7 bases map to TRBD1. V lost 0 bases and J lost 7; bases outside the gene matches: 6. CDR1 is SGHRS and CDR2 is YFSETQ in the germline V gene. This CDR3 has 14 amino acids. CDR3 protein: CASSLEGQSRGYTF. As DNA, the CDR3 is TGCGCCAGCAGCTTGGAGGGACAGTCCCGTGGCTACACCTTC.

J is TRBJ2-7 and V is TRBV24-1; D is tentatively TRBD1 or TRBD2 (5 bases each). The CDR3 contains 12 residues. V was trimmed by 9 bases and J by 6 bases, leaving 14 bases between them. CDR1 and CDR2 from the germline V gene are KGHDR and SFDVKD. CDR3 coding DNA: TGTGCCACCGGGGACCCCCTCGGCGAGCAGTACTTC. Translating it yields CATGDPLGEQYF.

The chain uses TRBV2 and TRBJ1-6, with a weak D call TRBD1 (5 bases). Germline assignment: CDR1 SNHLY and CDR2 FYNNEI. V lost 1 base and J lost 5, with 12 bases in between. The CDR3 covers 16 residues. DNA of the CDR3: TGTGCCAGCAGTGAAGGGGCAGGGCCACATAATTCACCCCTCCACTTT. Translated, it gives CASSEGAGPHNSPLHF. The variable domain in full, with the rest retrieved from reference TRBV2 and TRBJ1-6, is EPEVTQTPSHQVTQMGQEVILRCVPISNHLYFYWYRQILGQKVEFLVSFYNNEISEKSEIFDDQFSVERPDGSNFTLKIRSTKLEDSAMYFCASSEGAGPHNSPLHFGNGTRLTVT.

The sample holds many counts of this clonotype. The genes are TRBV6-5 and TRBJ1-1; tentatively, D is TRBD1 (5 bases). This CDR3 contains 15 residues. CDR1 MNHEY and CDR2 SVGAGI come from the germline V gene. Deletions cut 0 bases from V and 5 bases from J, with 13 bases between. The CDR3 reads CASSYSPGRETEAFF. CDR3 in DNA: TGTGCCAGCAGTTACTCCCCGGGGCGAGAGACTGAAGCTTTCTTT.

V usage is TRBV14 and J usage is TRBJ2-7; perhaps TRBD1 as D (6 bases). Looked up from germline, CDR1 is SGHDN and CDR2 is FVKESK. The length of the CDR3 is 17 residues. Trimming left V 1 base short and J 6 bases short, with 22 bases between. Written as DNA, the CDR3 is TGTGCCAGCAGCCAAGGCGGGTTTAGGGGCAGGGGACCCGAGCAGTACTTC. This gives the protein CASSQGGFRGRGPEQYF.

The rearrangement links TRBV5-5 to TRBJ2-5; D is possibly TRBD1 (6 bases). Germline CDR1 SGHKS, CDR2 YYEKEE (reference sequence). V was pared by 4 bases and J by 3 bases, with 13 bases between. There are 14 residues in the CDR3. Written as DNA, the CDR3 is TGTGCCAGCAGCCCACAGGGAATAGAAGAGACCCAGTACTTC. Its protein is CASSPQGIEETQYF.

The chain links TRBV11-2 to TRBJ2-5; D possibly uses TRBD1 or TRBD2 (6 bases each). CDR3 length equals 13 residues. Germline CDR1 and CDR2: SGHAT and FQNNGV. Trimming shortened V by 3 bases and J by 5 bases, and 10 bases separated the two germline ends. The CDR3 reads CASSFGGLETQYF. CDR3 DNA sequence: TGTGCCAGCAGCTTTGGGGGGCTGGAGACCCAGTACTTC.

This clonotype was found many times. This sequence joins TRBV27 and TRBJ1-1, with 7 bases lining up with TRBD1. The ends lost 7 bases at V and 4 bases at J; junction bases unmatched: 12. CDR1 MNHEY and CDR2 SMNVEV come from the germline V gene (reference sequence). The CDR3 length is 15 residues. DNA of the CDR3: TGTGCCAGCACCCATTTGGCGACAGGGAGCACTGAAGCTTTCTTT. It specifies CASTHLATGSTEAFF.

The gene calls are TRBV11-2 and TRBJ2-7; D is possibly TRBD1 (6 bases). This CDR3 contains 16 residues. V was pared by 5 bases and J by 3 bases, with 20 bases between. Germline CDR1 SGHAT, CDR2 FQNNGV. The CDR3 here is CASSRSSTGFYYEQYF. In DNA form, the CDR3 reads TGTGCCAGCAGCCGATCATCTACAGGGTTCTACTACGAGCAGTACTTC.

This clonotype was detected ten times or more. The chain recombines TRBV9 with TRBJ2-5; TRBD2 might be the D (6 bases). Germline assignment: CDR1 SGDLS and CDR2 YYNGEE. V was trimmed by 1 base and J by 5 bases, leaving 12 bases between them. CDR3 length equals 14 residues. CDR3 nucleotides: TGTGCCAGCAGCGTACCGGGCGGGGAGGAGACCCAGTACTTC. Protein: CASSVPGGEETQYF. The entire variable domain, with the rest obtained from reference TRBV9 and TRBJ2-5, is as follows: DSGVTQTPKHLITATGQRVTLRCSPRSGDLSVYWYQQSLDQGLQFLIQYYNGEERAKGNILERFSAQQFPDLHSELNLSSLELGDSALYFCASSVPGGEETQYFGPGTRLLVL.